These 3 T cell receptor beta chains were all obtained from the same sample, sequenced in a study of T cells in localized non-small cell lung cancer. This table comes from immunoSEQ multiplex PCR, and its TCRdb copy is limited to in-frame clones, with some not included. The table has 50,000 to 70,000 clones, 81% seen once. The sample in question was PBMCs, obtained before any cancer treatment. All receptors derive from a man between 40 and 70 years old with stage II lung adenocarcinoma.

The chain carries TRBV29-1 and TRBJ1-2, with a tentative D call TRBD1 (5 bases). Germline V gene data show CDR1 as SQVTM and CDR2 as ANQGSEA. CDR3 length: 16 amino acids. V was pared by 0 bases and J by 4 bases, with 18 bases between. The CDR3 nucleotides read TGCAGCGTTGAAGATGGGGCGGGGCGGCCGCTCTATGGCTACACCTTC. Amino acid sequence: CSVEDGAGRPLYGYTF.

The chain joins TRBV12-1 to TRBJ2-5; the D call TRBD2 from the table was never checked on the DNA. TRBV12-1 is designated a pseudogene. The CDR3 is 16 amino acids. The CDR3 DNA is TGTGCCAGCAGCTTTCAGACTAGCGGCCGACAAGAGACCCAGTACTTC. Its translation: CASSFQTSGRQETQYF.

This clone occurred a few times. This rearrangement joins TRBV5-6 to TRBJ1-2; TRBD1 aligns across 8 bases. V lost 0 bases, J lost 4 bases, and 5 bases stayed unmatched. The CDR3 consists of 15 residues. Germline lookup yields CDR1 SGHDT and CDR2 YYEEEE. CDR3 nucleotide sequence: TGTGCCAGCAGCTTGGGAATGGACAGGGTCTATGGCTACACCTTC. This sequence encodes CASSLGMDRVYGYTF.